The rows below give T cell receptor beta chains drawn from one sample of a study of response to subunit inactivated influenza vaccine. TCRdb re-derived calls from the RT-PCR reads in MiXCR, one entry per CDR3 protein. The table shows 300,000 to 350,000 distinct CDR3 sequences, with about a fifth occurring only once. Source: PBMCs from blood, taken 21 months after vaccination. These receptors originate from a man between 50 and 70 years old who received an inactivated influenza vaccine. CDR3s include the opening cysteine and the closing phenylalanine or tryptophan. Fields, in order: CDR3 protein, V gene, J gene.

CDR3 protein: CASSVDSGYGYTF; V gene: TRBV7-2; J gene: TRBJ1-2
CDR3 protein: CASRWTGEPMNTEAFF; V gene: TRBV19; J gene: TRBJ1-1
CDR3 protein: CASSRVGREEGAKNIQYF; V gene: TRBV4-1; J gene: TRBJ2-4
CDR3 protein: CASSMTSRETQYF; V gene: TRBV5-1; J gene: TRBJ2-5
CDR3 protein: CASSIDRVGYGYTF; V gene: TRBV19; J gene: TRBJ1-2
CDR3 protein: CASSFGPGNTIYF; V gene: TRBV5-5; J gene: TRBJ1-3
CDR3 protein: CASSATGNSPLHF; V gene: TRBV5-1; J gene: TRBJ1-6
CDR3 protein: CASSEFLTSNTGELFF; V gene: TRBV25-1; J gene: TRBJ2-2
CDR3 protein: CASKLAGDSYEQYF; V gene: TRBV5-1; J gene: TRBJ2-7
CDR3 protein: CASSLGPPRTKNIQYF; V gene: TRBV4-1; J gene: TRBJ2-4
CDR3 protein: CASSFRDSGAFF; V gene: TRBV7-2; J gene: TRBJ1-1
CDR3 protein: CSAREQSNYGYTF; V gene: TRBV20-1; J gene: TRBJ1-2
CDR3 protein: CASSYRDRGFGQPQHF; V gene: TRBV6-2/TRBV6-3; J gene: TRBJ1-5
CDR3 protein: CSAKQGSSEAFF; V gene: TRBV29-1; J gene: TRBJ1-1
CDR3 protein: CASSQWLGQGYGYTF; V gene: TRBV3-1; J gene: TRBJ1-2
CDR3 protein: CASSEYGAAAEAFF; V gene: TRBV2; J gene: TRBJ1-1
CDR3 protein: CATSDFDLNYGYTF; V gene: TRBV24-1; J gene: TRBJ1-2
CDR3 protein: CASSPGTELTGELFF; V gene: TRBV27; J gene: TRBJ2-2
CDR3 protein: CASSLIAGFYGYTF; V gene: TRBV5-1; J gene: TRBJ1-2
CDR3 protein: CSLPQEPSSYGYTF; V gene: TRBV29-1; J gene: TRBJ1-2
CDR3 protein: CASSQVSRAAGYTF; V gene: TRBV3-1; J gene: TRBJ1-2
CDR3 protein: CASSFTSLTDTQYF; V gene: TRBV5-6; J gene: TRBJ2-3
CDR3 protein: CASFGGNQPQHF; V gene: TRBV28; J gene: TRBJ1-5
CDR3 protein: CAISESWTGTPHNEQFF; V gene: TRBV10-3; J gene: TRBJ2-1
CDR3 protein: CASSLVRPAKLFF; V gene: TRBV11-2; J gene: TRBJ1-4
CDR3 protein: CASSQDSEAFF; V gene: TRBV5-1; J gene: TRBJ1-1
CDR3 protein: CSVESKLGTEAFF; V gene: TRBV29-1; J gene: TRBJ1-1
CDR3 protein: CSADSGRTDTQYF; V gene: TRBV29-1; J gene: TRBJ2-3
CDR3 protein: CATSSRGRGTEAFF; V gene: TRBV15; J gene: TRBJ1-1
CDR3 protein: CSVERQGTGQYF; V gene: TRBV29-1; J gene: TRBJ2-7
CDR3 protein: CASSLGRGGDNEQFF; V gene: TRBV12-3/TRBV12-4; J gene: TRBJ2-1
CDR3 protein: CASSKTGSNQPQHF; V gene: TRBV19; J gene: TRBJ1-5
CDR3 protein: CASSLGSGEGEKLFF; V gene: TRBV7-2; J gene: TRBJ1-4
CDR3 protein: CASSYSWGAGNQPQHF; V gene: TRBV6-5; J gene: TRBJ1-5
CDR3 protein: CASSLPSNYGYTF; V gene: TRBV11-2; J gene: TRBJ1-2
CDR3 protein: CASSSGLAGKSSYNEQFF; V gene: TRBV13; J gene: TRBJ2-1
CDR3 protein: CASSLSGFSSYEQYF; V gene: TRBV7-6; J gene: TRBJ2-7
CDR3 protein: CASSPGTASTNYGYTF; V gene: TRBV5-1; J gene: TRBJ1-2
CDR3 protein: CASSFPNTGELFF; V gene: TRBV27; J gene: TRBJ2-2
CDR3 protein: CASSRPGQGANYGYTF; V gene: TRBV19; J gene: TRBJ1-2
CDR3 protein: CASSQDEELSGNTIYF; V gene: TRBV4-2; J gene: TRBJ1-3
CDR3 protein: CAWSWGANTGELFF; V gene: TRBV30; J gene: TRBJ2-2
CDR3 protein: CSVGGIGTGNTIYF; V gene: TRBV29-1; J gene: TRBJ1-3
CDR3 protein: CASSQDEASGSYEQYF; V gene: TRBV4-3; J gene: TRBJ2-7
CDR3 protein: CASSELAGVSNEQFF; V gene: TRBV5-6; J gene: TRBJ2-1
CDR3 protein: CASSHFSNEQFF; V gene: TRBV14; J gene: TRBJ2-1
CDR3 protein: CSARHDEQYF; V gene: TRBV20-1; J gene: TRBJ2-7
CDR3 protein: CASSPISGQETQYF; V gene: TRBV5-1; J gene: TRBJ2-5
CDR3 protein: CASSLRGGGNEKLFF; V gene: TRBV27; J gene: TRBJ1-4
CDR3 protein: CASSDAGQGSYNEQFF; V gene: TRBV28; J gene: TRBJ2-1
CDR3 protein: CASSYVGVVAFF; V gene: TRBV6-2/TRBV6-3; J gene: TRBJ1-1
CDR3 protein: CATSLGSPDEQYF; V gene: TRBV15; J gene: TRBJ2-7
CDR3 protein: CSVAQGGLGLGERLFF; V gene: TRBV29-1; J gene: TRBJ1-4